This T cell receptor (beta chain) stems from a study of Ad26.COV2.S vaccination and SARS-CoV-2 variants. Overall study: By the intramuscular route, Ad26.COV2.S was given once, or twice 56 days apart.

Notes on this clone: What it recognizes is unknown.

Treatment defined: 19 received Ad26.COV2.S at low or high dose, single or two shots; roughly 5 received placebo; per-sample allocation not given. The study sampled participants on day 63 after the first vaccine or placebo injection. Clones were sequenced by immunoSEQ multiplex PCR, and TCRdb holds only the in-frame ones, with some missing. The sample lists 330,000 or so clones, about nine tenths occurring once. Findings of the study overall: Breadth of non-spike TCRs did not differ between vaccinees and placebo recipients.

The CDR3 has 13 residues. V is TRBV21-1 and J is TRBJ2-2. TRBV21-1 is listed as a pseudogene. Specimen: peripheral blood, collected in a trial of Ad26.COV2.S vaccine versus placebo. This receptor was taken from a person aged 18-65 years who received the Ad26.COV2.S COVID-19 vaccine or a placebo. The CDR3 DNA reads TGTGCCAGAAGGGGAGAGGACACCGGGGAGCTGTTTTTT. Translation: CARRGEDTGELFF.